One and the same sample provided the 5 T cell receptor beta chains below, sequenced in a study of cytomegalovirus exposure and HLA in healthy donors. TCRdb's copy holds only in-frame clones and misses some; the assay was immunoSEQ multiplex PCR. The sample comprises approximately 300,000 clones, 70% to 90% of which are singletons, and 0.75% to 0.85% rests with the top ten. Sequencing input: PBMCs. The source of these receptors is a woman aged 18-30 years in good health and CMV-seronegative.

The chain couples TRBV7-2 to TRBJ2-7; 9 nucleotides agree with TRBD1. J lost 6 bases, V lost 5 bases, and 11 bases had no gene match. This CDR3 is built from 15 residues. Looked up from germline, CDR1 is SGHTA and CDR2 is FQGNSA. The CDR3 nucleotides are TGTGCCAGCAGCGGGGGGACAGGGTCTGCGTTCGAGCAGTACTTC. Its translation is CASSGGTGSAFEQYF. The variable domain in full, completed from reference TRBV7-2 and TRBJ2-7, reads GAGVSQSPSNKVTEKGKDVELRCDPISGHTALYWYRQSLGQGLEFLIYFQGNSAPDKSGLPSDRFSAERTGGSVSTLTIQRTQQEDSAVYLCASSGGTGSAFEQYFGPGTRLTVT.

The chain couples TRBV28 to TRBJ2-1; 9 bases match TRBD2. Germline V CDR1 and CDR2: MDHEN, SYDVKM. The CDR3 has 17 residues. J gave up 3 bases and V 4 bases, and 10 bases lay outside the gene matches. CDR3 coding DNA: TGTGCCAGCAGTTGGCCGCAAGCGGGAGGATACTACAATGAGCAGTTCTTC. It specifies CASSWPQAGGYYNEQFF.

V is TRBV19 and J is TRBJ2-1; D is perhaps TRBD2 (5 bases). V gave up 5 bases and J gave up 3 bases, with 14 bases separating them. The CDR3 runs 15 residues. Germline CDR1 reads LNHDA; CDR2 reads SQIVND (reference sequence). DNA for the CDR3: TGTGCCAGTAGTTCGGACTCCAACCGCTACAATGAGCAGTTCTTC. The encoded protein is CASSSDSNRYNEQFF.

The chain recombines TRBV10-1 with TRBJ1-5, with TRBD1 matching over 7 bases. The CDR3 runs 14 residues. V shed 11 bases, J shed 0 bases, and the junction held 7 bases outside the gene matches. The germline gives CDR1 WNHNN, CDR2 SYGVQD (reference sequence). The CDR3 here is CAPRAGGSNQPQHF. The CDR3 DNA is TGCGCCCCTAGGGCAGGGGGTAGCAATCAGCCCCAGCATTTT.

The V call is TRBV5-1, the J call TRBJ2-5; 12 bases map to TRBD2. The ends lost 0 bases at V and 7 bases at J; junction bases unmatched: 10. The CDR3 runs 17 residues. Per the germline V gene, CDR1 is SGHRS and CDR2 is YFSETQ. CDR3 protein: CASSLAVASGRDTTQYF. CDR3 nucleotide sequence: TGCGCCAGCAGCTTGGCCGTCGCTAGCGGGAGGGACACGACCCAGTACTTC.